Sequencing of this TCR beta chain was carried out in a study of blood T cells in healthy people across ages. The use of a sample-barcoded 5' primer and a J-beta primer mix characterized a second PCR of roughly 7 to 12 cycles. In TCRdb, the 5' RACE reads were re-called with MiXCR into one record per CDR3 protein. The sample contains 600,000 to 850,000 distinct CDR3 sequences, around 46% of which appear only once. No fewer than 6 million PBMCs went into each sample. This clonotype was detected a few times. Germline V lookup: CDR1 MGHRA, CDR2 YSYEKL. Trimming took 8 bases from V and 4 from J, leaving 9 bases between them. This CDR3 has 11 amino acids.

V usage is TRBV4-1 and J usage is TRBJ2-7, with a possible D match to TRBD1 (5 bases). The sequencing sample was made of blood. This receptor was obtained from a woman aged 55-69 years in good health. The CDR3 sequence is CASGPGYEQYF. As DNA, the CDR3 is TGCGCCAGCGGACCAGGGTACGAGCAGTACTTC.